This paragraph covers one T cell receptor beta chain sequence. This CDR3 spans 16 amino acids. Germline V gene sequence: CDR1 SGHRS, CDR2 YFSETQ. Trimming cost V 2 bases and J 5 bases, with 19 bases left between them. Generated by immunoSEQ multiplex PCR, the TCRdb table keeps only in-frame clones and is missing some. The table includes approximately 60,000 clones, roughly 90% detected once. These data belong to a study of T cell changes during pregnancy in multiple sclerosis. The sequencing here drew on peripheral blood, taken in the second trimester of pregnancy. The origin of this receptor is a female donor with multiple sclerosis, enrolled in a pregnancy study. This chain connects TRBV5-1 to TRBJ1-1; the D gene is possibly TRBD1 (5 bases). The CDR3 reads CASSFELWGRRTEAFF. The CDR3 region has the DNA TGCGCCAGCAGCTTCGAATTGTGGGGGAGGAGGACTGAAGCTTTCTTT.